The entry below gives a single T cell receptor (beta chain) sequence along with its context. The target of this receptor is not known. Per-base quality was not reported, and no clone a single base away is much larger than it. Library creation used the immunoSEQ multiplex PCR assay. The multiplex PCR relied on a mix of 60 forward primers for TCR Vbeta segments and 13 reverse primers for TCR Jbeta segments. Amplification of the CDR3 region of rearranged TCR beta genes was performed with a multiplex PCR assay on genomic DNA. On the Illumina HiSeq System, the amplified TCR beta libraries were sequenced as 87-base-pair reads. On the study's bioinformatics: Across the 640 or so repertoires, a later analysis counted 80 million or so unique TCR beta chains, about 10 million of which were shared by at least two donors. Raw reads were error-corrected and collapsed into unique sequences with a nearest-neighbor algorithm that merged closely related sequences to remove PCR and sequencing errors. V, D and J gene segments were assigned by aligning CDR3 sequences to IMGT reference sequences. For a sequence to be retained, at least a six-nucleotide match to both a V gene segment and a J gene segment was required. A rearrangement was called productive if the CDR3 had no stop codons and remained in frame with V and J, and every other rearrangement was called non-productive. Following IMGT convention, CDR3 was defined as the stretch from the second conserved V-encoded cysteine up to the conserved J-encoded phenylalanine. The earlier analysis of around 640 of the donors excluded sequences that lacked an unambiguous match to a single V gene segment. An earlier analysis of a few hundred of the donors called V segments functional above 56.7% productive rearrangements and segregating when the between-donor standard deviation exceeded 5%. A statistical classification framework was built for diagnosing cytomegalovirus status from the catalog of TCR beta chain sequences. A later analysis assigned V and J genes by comparing TCR nucleotide sequences with IMGT/GENE-DB human TR gene sequences. Using the TCRdist pipeline, a later analysis assigned CDR3 sequences along with most-parsimonious VDJ recombination scenarios. In a later analysis, every TCR beta chain was defined by the combination of its CDR3 amino acid sequence and its V-gene family, and reads without a unique V-gene family were dropped. In a later analysis, 500 to 650 highly shared, low-generation-probability nucleotide sequences were removed to address suspected cross-contamination and a sequencing artifact. A later analysis calculated a clonal expansion index for each public chain from normalized within-repertoire ranks of inferred template counts. In a later analysis, generation probabilities were computed using a VDJ recombination model fitted to out-of-frame rearrangements, and the results were checked against IGoR. Hypergeometric tests were used in a later analysis to score TCR-TCR, TCR-HLA and TCR-CMV co-occurrence, with a repertoire-size bias correction applied to the TCR pairs. False discovery rates were estimated in a later analysis by permuting HLA or CMV assignments 20 times. In a later analysis, co-occurring TCRs were grouped with DBSCAN, and TCRdist sequence similarity was added when clustering was performed within HLA-allele-positive subsets. Repertoires with fewer than 30,000 or more than 120,000 public chains were left out of co-occurrence clustering, as were about 5 repertoires with anomalous nucleotide sharing. This immuneACCESS table, as held by TCRdb, lists in-frame sequences with V and J called but not all clones. Of the missing ones, under half trace to an unresolved V gene in checked studies; the others have no known cause. D and trimming were read from the DNA, whereas the V and J calls and clone size are those reported in that table. The sample table records 150,000 to 200,000 clones; around four fifths of these occur just once. The ten largest clones represent under 2% of the sample.

The data were taken from a study of cytomegalovirus exposure and HLA in healthy donors (dated by TCRdb to between 2016 and 2019). For the wider study: In an earlier analysis of roughly 500 of the donors, under 300 Gb of sequence data and 90 million to 130 million unique TCR beta sequences from about 179 million T cells were reported. A separate validation cohort of roughly 120 different subjects was used in addition to the roughly 670-subject first cohort. Every discovery cohort repertoire had been produced on one sequencing platform. Across around 400 genotyped donors of the cohort, an average of roughly 200,000 unique TCR beta nucleotide sequences per donor were sequenced, and 15% to 20% of those sequences were non-productive. An earlier analysis of around 580 of the donors used high-throughput TCR beta sequencing to judge whether each TCR beta V gene segment behaved as functional or pseudogenic. A later analysis re-examined previously published TCR beta repertoires from more than 550 donors and added high-resolution HLA genotyping to investigate patterns of TCR occurrence. Donor age, sex, ethnicity and CMV serostatus were compiled together with the repertoire data. The later analysis used no new phenotypic data to find candidate immune exposures, relying instead on TCR beta sequences and their occurrence across donors. Using immunosequencing, the study profiled T cell repertoires from around 680 subjects and related those repertoires to cytomegalovirus serostatus. A few DR-DQ haplotypes were treated as single units for association and clustering because of strong linkage in the cohort. A later genetic analysis took genome-wide SNP genotypes for about three fifths of the 666 donors and used that subset as a discovery cohort. The genetic ancestry cluster associated with self-reported Caucasian donors included roughly 84% of the 398 genotyped donors. High-throughput TCR immunosequencing, statistical association of individual TCRs with disease status, and machine learning were combined to predict cytomegalovirus infection status. The aim of the study was to test whether cataloging public T cell receptors could identify signatures of past pathogen exposure. Both class I and class II loci were covered by HLA typing, at four-digit resolution. Roughly 310 gigabases of sequencing data and tens of millions of unique TCR sequences were included in an early release covering about 620 HLA-typed donors. The number of typed donors differed by locus: about 620-640 for A, B, C, DRB1 and DQB1; 500 to 550 for DQA1; about 600 for DPA1; and around 470 for DPB1. General conclusions and limits of the study: In a later analysis, TCR association rates were found to vary across HLA loci, with the most associated TCRs seen for DRB1 alleles and the fewest for HLA-C alleles. The classifier was reported to diagnose cytomegalovirus status with high specificity and sensitivity in both the original and validation cohorts. The 87-base-pair reads could not distinguish some IMGT-functional V segments, including TRBV6-2 and TRBV6-3, so those segments were excluded. The earlier analysis of some 560 of the donors excluded seventeen rarely observed V segments, including chromosome 9 orphons, because counts were too low. Assigning TCR associations to individual alleles was difficult when HLA alleles, especially DR and DQ, strongly co-occurred. A further reported finding was that TCR beta sequences accurately predicted the HLA-A and HLA-B alleles for most subjects in the first cohort. V-gene and J-gene trimming of TCR beta chains was associated with a missense DCLRE1C variant in a later genetic analysis, and the association was replicated in an independent cohort. In the study, approximately 150 TCR beta chains were listed as associated with cytomegalovirus. Most TCR sequences were seen in very few donors, while some public TCRs were found in many individuals. In a later analysis, HLA-associated TCR beta chains were found to be more clonally expanded and to have lower generation probabilities than equally common non-associated chains. In a later analysis, more than 15,000 TCR beta sequences were associated with specific HLA alleles at a false discovery rate of 0.05. Sequencing depth was assumed to be roughly uniform across donors in the presence/absence analyses, though that assumption may not hold. According to a later genetic analysis, donors in an Asian-associated ancestry cluster had fewer N-insertions in productive TCRs than the approximately 690-donor mean. In vitro tests confirmed that a few of the cytomegalovirus-associated TCR beta chains recognize cytomegalovirus antigens. Because HLA typing was missing for some donors at each locus, association tests included only the typed subset. Only TCR beta chains were sequenced in this cohort, and the absence of alpha or paired-chain data limited detectable features. It was suggested by the authors that the approach could potentially be generalized to other disease states and immunological phenotypes. A group of highly shared sequence variants was considered likely to be a technical artifact of the sequencing pipeline. A later analysis found that most CMV-associated TCR beta chains appeared HLA-restricted, with HLA associations seemingly driven largely by CMV exposure. Correlated functional status among segregating V segments might be attributable to linkage disequilibrium, but an unknown experimental factor could not be ruled out. A later analysis reported that several top co-occurrence clusters appeared linked to parvovirus B19, influenza, CMV and Epstein-Barr virus. In an earlier analysis of 587 of the donors, most TCR beta V segments appeared in productive rearrangements about 87% or about 30% of the time, broadly matching IMGT annotations. Immune exposure information for the cohort was limited to CMV serostatus.

The CDR3 runs 13 amino acids, cysteine and phenylalanine included. Of the read, only the CDR3 DNA is kept; its 39 bases are in frame from base 1. From the germline V gene (reference sequence), CDR1 is SGHNT and CDR2 is YYREEE. Trimming at the junction amounts to 3 bases on V and 2 bases on J, and the germline ends lie 7 bases apart. The cohort comprised hundreds of healthy bone marrow donors. All cohort members were sampled while nominally healthy, although unrecorded immune exposures were likely present. The donor was CMV seronegative and was included in the group of several hundred seronegative cohort members. Each donor provided a peripheral blood sample, and peripheral blood mononuclear cells were used for TCR beta sequencing. Genomic DNA was extracted from the blood cell samples with the Qiagen DNeasy Blood Extraction Kit.

This receptor was identified in a young woman in good health and CMV-seronegative. The chain employs TRBV5-4 and TRBJ2-3; no D segment can be confidently identified. The source material was PBMCs. The nucleotide sequence is TGTGCCAGCAGCTCTCCTGTCACAGATACGCAGTATTTT. This yields the protein CASSSPVTDTQYF.